Below, one T cell receptor (beta chain) is given with its context. There is no known antigen for this receptor. It has no much larger one-base neighbor in the sample; base qualities were not kept. For sequencing of the TCRbeta CDR3 region, genomic DNA was extracted from the sorted cells. The immunoSEQ Assay was used for sequencing of TCRbeta CDR3 regions. TCRdb stores this immuneACCESS table with in-frame sequences only. Part of the clones is absent; in the studies checked, under half of the shortfall reflects unresolved V genes, and no reason is known for the rest. Present in this sample are 35,000 to 40,000 clones, about 90% of which were seen just once. The ten largest make up roughly 32% of the sample. The sample originates from a study of OX40 agonist ivuxolimab in advanced cancers. In the study overall: Ivuxolimab, which targeted the costimulatory receptor OX40 (CD134), was an agonistic, fully human IgG2 monoclonal antibody. Intravenous ivuxolimab was administered to patients every 2 weeks at six dose levels: 0.01, 0.1, 0.3, 1.5, 3 and 10 mg/kg. Of the roughly 52 patients in dose escalation, 19 had hepatocellular carcinoma, some 15 had melanoma, 9 had renal cell carcinoma and 9 had head and neck cancer. In the dose-escalation cohort, around four fifths of patients were male, and the mean age was roughly 56 years with a range of roughly 20 to 80. Prior anti-PD-1, anti-PD-L1 or anti-CTLA-4 therapy was permitted, and approximately 42% of dose-escalation patients had received checkpoint inhibitors. Three dose-escalation patients achieved partial responses, one with hepatocellular carcinoma and two with cutaneous melanoma. Peripheral TCRbeta sequencing aimed to test whether ivuxolimab altered TCR sequence diversity and caused clonal T-cell expansion. The monotherapy dose-escalation portion (N ≈ 55 patients) of the phase I ivuxolimab trial is reported in the paper. What the authors observed across the whole study: In partial responders in the 0.1-3.0 mg/kg groups, normalized peripheral clonal expansion was found to be among the lowest, especially among CD8+ T cells. At doses from 0.1 to 3.0 mg/kg, clonal expansion was seen in both CD4+ and CD8+ blood T cells between baseline and week 6. Which antigens the clonally expanded peripheral T cells were specific for was not determined. Low levels of normalized T-cell clonal expansion were also shown by some nonresponding patients. After ivuxolimab, more expanded clones were found on average in CD8+ T cells than in CD4+ T cells.

The trial excluded patients who had a history of autoimmune disease or were on systemic immunosuppression. Peripheral blood for TCR sequencing was collected from all dose cohorts at baseline, on cycle 4 day 1, and on cycle 7 day 1. The samples were drawn from a first-in-human, open-label, multicenter phase I dose-escalation trial of ivuxolimab. Adults with locally advanced or metastatic melanoma, renal cell carcinoma, hepatocellular carcinoma or head and neck squamous cell carcinoma were enrolled in the trial. Before TCR sequencing, CD4+ T cells and CD8+ T cells from peripheral blood were sorted into separate populations. Cut back by 4 bases and 1 base, the V and J ends lie 11 bases apart. The cysteine opens and the phenylalanine closes a CDR3 of 14 amino acids. Here the CDR3 DNA is all that survives: 42 bases in frame from base 1. CDR1 and CDR2, looked up from the germline V gene (reference sequence), are SGHKS and YYEKEE.

Here the sequenced sample was CD4+ or CD8+ T cells sorted from blood, taken in a trial of the OX40 agonist ivuxolimab. The chain employs TRBV5-5 and TRBJ1-1, and possibly TRBD1, on 6 matching bases. The receptor comes from an adult with an advanced solid tumor such as melanoma, head and neck, liver or kidney cancer. In nucleotide form, the sequence is TGTGCCAGCAGCAACACAGGGAGGAACACTGAAGCTTTCTTT. This encodes CASSNTGRNTEAFF.